This TCR beta chain was observed in a study of blood T cell repertoires in COVID-19. The overall study: There were acute and convalescent COVID-19 samples, and they came from the United States, Italy and Spain. The cDNA or gDNA used as material had been derived from T cells, B-cell-depleted T cells, or PBMCs.

Original processing methods: Amplified reference gene primers provided the basis for estimating nucleated cell counts. Produced via immunoSEQ multiplex PCR; TCRdb's table is partial and in-frame only. Clone size and the V and J calls come from that table; the DNA yielded D and trimming. Of a few hundred thousand clones in the sample, around 87% were seen once. CDR1 is LNHDA, CDR2 SQIVND, per germline (reference sequence). CDR3 length: 17 residues. J gave up 0 bases and V 5 bases, and 9 bases lay outside the gene matches. The sequence was obtained from a woman between 50 and 59 years old with acute or convalescent COVID-19. The V and J genes are TRBV19 and TRBJ2-1, with 8 bases identical to TRBD2. The sequenced sample consisted of peripheral blood. In DNA form, the CDR3 reads TGTGCCAGTAGTGGTAGCGGGGTGGGGTACTCCTACAATGAGCAGTTCTTC. Translated, it gives CASSGSGVGYSYNEQFF.